This T cell receptor beta chain originates from a study of shared clonotypes between healthy human individuals. Evenly divided among several immunoSEQ plates was the genomic DNA of each subset. Replicate sorted-subset PCRs were loaded with around 200 ng DNA, about 31,000 T cell genomes. The repertoire was sequenced with immunoSEQ multiplex PCR; TCRdb's copy has only in-frame clones and lacks some. The sample has over a million clones, approximately 96% seen once; the top ten hold about 1.2%. Points from the study as a whole: Richness estimates generally favored naive over memory subsets. Generation of non-shared clonotypes was less probable than generation of clonotypes shared by all four donors.

On this clone: Its target is unknown.

Germline V gene data show CDR1 as SNHLY and CDR2 as FYNNEI. The CDR3 contains 14 residues. V lost 8 bases and J 3 bases, leaving 14 bases between the germline ends. The sequence derives from a man aged 30 to 45 in good health. The sample comprised naive CD4+ T cells sorted from blood. Subset described: CD45RA+ positively selected. This chain joins TRBV2 and TRBJ1-5; D is undetermined. The CDR3 loop reads CASGELEFNQPQHF. CDR3 nucleotide sequence: TGTGCCAGCGGGGAGCTGGAGTTCAATCAGCCCCAGCATTTT.